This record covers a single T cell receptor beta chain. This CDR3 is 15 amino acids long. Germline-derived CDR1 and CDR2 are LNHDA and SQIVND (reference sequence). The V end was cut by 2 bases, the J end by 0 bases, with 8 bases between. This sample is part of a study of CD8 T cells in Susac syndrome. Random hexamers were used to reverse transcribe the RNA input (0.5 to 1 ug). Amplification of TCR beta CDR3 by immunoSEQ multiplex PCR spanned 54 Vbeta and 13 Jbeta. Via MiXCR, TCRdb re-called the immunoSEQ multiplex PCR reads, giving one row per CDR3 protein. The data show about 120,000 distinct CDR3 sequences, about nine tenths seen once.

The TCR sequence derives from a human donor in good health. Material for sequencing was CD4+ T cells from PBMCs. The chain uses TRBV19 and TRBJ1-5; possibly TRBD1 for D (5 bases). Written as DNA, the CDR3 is TGTGCCAGTAGTATACAGGGAGTTAGCAATCAGCCCCAGCATTTT. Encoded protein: CASSIQGVSNQPQHF.